This T cell receptor (beta chain) was captured in a study of blood T cell repertoires in COVID-19. Study details: Specimens from acute and convalescent COVID-19 originated in the United States, Italy and Spain. Sources were T cells, B-cell-depleted T cells, or PBMCs; the material itself was cDNA or gDNA.

Methods used by the authors: Reference gene primer amplification in the assay estimated nucleated cell counts. Measured with immunoSEQ multiplex PCR; TCRdb has only the in-frame clones, and not every one. V and J calls and clone size are copied from that table; D and trimming were computed from the DNA. The top ten hold around 3.5% of the sample, which has about 340,000 clones, approximately 89% seen once. CDR1 SGHRS and CDR2 YFSETQ come from the germline V gene. V was pared by 4 bases and J by 3 bases, with 15 bases between. The CDR3 length is 15 residues. Sequencing was done on a sample of peripheral blood. The gene calls are TRBV5-1 and TRBJ2-3; D call uncertain. This sequence was found in a woman aged 18-35 years who had recovered from COVID-19. CDR3 amino acids: CASSTTNRRTDTQYF. CDR3 nucleotides: TGCGCCAGCAGCACGACGAATAGGCGGACAGATACGCAGTATTTT.